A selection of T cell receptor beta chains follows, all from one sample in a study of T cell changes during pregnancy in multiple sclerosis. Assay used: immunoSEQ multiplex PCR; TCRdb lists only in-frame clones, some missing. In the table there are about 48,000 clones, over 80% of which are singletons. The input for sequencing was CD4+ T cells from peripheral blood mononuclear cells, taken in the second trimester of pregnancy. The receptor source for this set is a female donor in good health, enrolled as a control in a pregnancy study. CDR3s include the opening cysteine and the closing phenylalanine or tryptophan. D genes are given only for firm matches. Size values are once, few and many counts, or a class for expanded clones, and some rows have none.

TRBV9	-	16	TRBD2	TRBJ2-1	CASSDQYSGRGNEQFF	TGTGCCAGCAGCGACCAATATAGCGGGAGGGGAAATGAGCAGTTCTTC
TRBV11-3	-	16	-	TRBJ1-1	CASSKFSRLMNTEAFF	TGTGCCAGCAGCAAATTCTCTAGGCTCATGAACACTGAAGCTTTCTTT
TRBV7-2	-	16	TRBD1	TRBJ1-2	CASSTYRGRNDYGYTF	TGTGCCAGCAGCACATACAGGGGGCGAAATGACTATGGCTACACCTTC
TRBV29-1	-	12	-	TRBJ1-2	CSVEKGVYGYTF	TGCAGCGTTGAAAAGGGAGTCTATGGCTACACCTTC
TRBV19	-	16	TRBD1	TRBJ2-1	CASSIRDSPLYNEQFF	TGTGCCAGTAGTATCCGGGACAGCCCTCTATACAATGAGCAGTTCTTC
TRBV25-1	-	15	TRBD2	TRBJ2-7	CASSEASGFSYEQYF	TGTGCCAGCAGTGAGGCTAGCGGGTTTTCCTACGAGCAGTACTTC
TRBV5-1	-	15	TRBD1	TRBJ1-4	CASSVPGTGGEKLFF	TGCGCCAGCAGCGTGCCCGGGACAGGGGGTGAAAAACTGTTTTTT
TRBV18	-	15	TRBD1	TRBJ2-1	CASSPPGQGAYEQFF	TGTGCCAGCTCACCCCCGGGACAGGGGGCTTATGAGCAGTTCTTC
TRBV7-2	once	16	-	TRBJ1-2	CASSFRFGGTNYGYTF	TGTGCCAGCAGCTTTCGGTTTGGCGGAACTAACTATGGCTACACCTTC
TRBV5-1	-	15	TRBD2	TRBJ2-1	CASSLVLAGVNEQFF	TGCGCCAGCAGCTTAGTACTAGCGGGAGTCAATGAGCAGTTCTTC
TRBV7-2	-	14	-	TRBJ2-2	CASSLAGTMGELFF	TGTGCCAGCAGCTTAGCAGGCACTATGGGGGAGCTGTTTTTT
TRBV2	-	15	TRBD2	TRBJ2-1	CASSPLAGVYNEQFF	TGTGCCAGCAGCCCTCTAGCGGGAGTCTACAATGAGCAGTTCTTC
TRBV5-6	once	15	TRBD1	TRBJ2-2	CASSFTGGSTGELFF	TGTGCCAGCAGCTTTACAGGGGGTAGCACCGGGGAGCTGTTTTTT
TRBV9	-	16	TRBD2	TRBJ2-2	CASRMGLAENTGELFF	TGTGCCAGCAGAATGGGACTAGCGGAGAACACCGGGGAGCTGTTTTTT
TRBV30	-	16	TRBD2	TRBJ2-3	CAWSVRGRGGSDTQYF	TGTGCCTGGAGTGTTCGGGGGCGGGGGGGGTCAGATACGCAGTATTTT
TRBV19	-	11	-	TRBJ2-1	CASSTGVEQFF	TGTGCCAGTAGTACAGGGGTAGAGCAGTTCTTC
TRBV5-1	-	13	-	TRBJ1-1	CASSFTVNTEAFF	TGCGCCAGCAGCTTTACGGTGAACACTGAAGCTTTCTTT
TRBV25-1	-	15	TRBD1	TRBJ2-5	CASSETGKNRETQYF	TGTGCCAGCAGTGAGACAGGGAAGAATCGAGAGACCCAGTACTTC
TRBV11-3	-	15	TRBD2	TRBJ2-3	CASSLDSGGTDTQYF	TGTGCCAGCAGCTTAGATTCGGGAGGTACAGATACGCAGTATTTT
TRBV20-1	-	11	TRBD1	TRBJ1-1	CSATGGTEAFF	TGCAGTGCTACAGGGGGCACTGAAGCTTTCTTT
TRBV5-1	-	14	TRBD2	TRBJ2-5	CASSLAGGQETQYF	TGCGCCAGCAGCTTGGCGGGGGGCCAAGAGACCCAGTACTTC
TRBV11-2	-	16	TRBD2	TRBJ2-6	CASTLGRRSGANVLTF	TGTGCCAGCACCCTCGGGAGGCGCTCTGGGGCCAACGTCCTGACTTTC
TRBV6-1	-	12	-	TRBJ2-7	CASSESFYEQYF	TGTGCCAGCAGTGAATCCTTCTACGAGCAGTACTTC
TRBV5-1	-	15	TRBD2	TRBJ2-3	CASSLGGRERDTQYF	TGCGCCAGCAGCTTGGGCGGGAGGGAAAGAGATACGCAGTATTTT
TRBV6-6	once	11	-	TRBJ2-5	CASGPLETQYF	TGTGCCAGCGGCCCTTTAGAGACCCAGTACTTC
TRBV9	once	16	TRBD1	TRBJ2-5	CASSVERTGGQETQYF	TGTGCCAGCAGCGTAGAGAGGACAGGGGGCCAAGAGACCCAGTACTTC
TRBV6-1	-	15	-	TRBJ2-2	CASSEAPQPTGELFF	TGTGCCAGCAGTGAAGCGCCACAGCCCACCGGGGAGCTGTTTTTT
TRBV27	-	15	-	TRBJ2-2	CASTRSASVIGELFF	TGTGCCAGCACCCGAAGTGCTAGCGTAATCGGGGAGCTGTTTTTT
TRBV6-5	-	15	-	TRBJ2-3	CASARGREPTDTQYF	TGTGCCAGCGCCCGGGGGCGGGAGCCCACAGATACGCAGTATTTT
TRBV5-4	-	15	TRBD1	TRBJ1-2	CASSSGQGWNYGYTF	TGTGCCAGCAGCTCGGGACAGGGGTGGAACTATGGCTACACCTTC
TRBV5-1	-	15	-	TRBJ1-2	CASSLNGGAGNGYTF	TGCGCCAGCAGCTTGAATGGGGGCGCAGGGAATGGCTACACCTTC
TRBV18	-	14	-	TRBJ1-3	CASSEASSGNTIYF	TGTGCCAGCTCAGAAGCGAGCTCTGGAAACACCATATATTTT
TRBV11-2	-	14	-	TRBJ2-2	CASSLHGDTGELFF	TGTGCCAGCAGCTTACACGGGGACACCGGGGAGCTGTTTTTT
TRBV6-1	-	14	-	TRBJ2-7	CASTMGGLQVEQYF	TGTGCCAGCACCATGGGGGGACTCCAAGTCGAGCAGTACTTC
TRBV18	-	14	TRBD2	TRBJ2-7	CASSLGGLSYEQYF	TGTGCCAGCTCCCTGGGAGGGCTCTCCTACGAGCAGTACTTC
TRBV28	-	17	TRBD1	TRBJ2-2	CASSPLGTGQNTGELFF	TGTGCCAGCAGTCCTTTGGGGACAGGGCAGAACACCGGGGAGCTGTTTTTT
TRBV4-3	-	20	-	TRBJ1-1	CASSQAPLTSLGGSGTEAFF	TGCGCCAGCAGCCAAGCCCCGTTGACGTCACTCGGAGGATCGGGTACTGAAGCTTTCTTT
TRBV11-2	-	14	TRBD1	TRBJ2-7	CASSLGPGGDEQYF	TGTGCCAGCAGCTTAGGGCCAGGGGGCGACGAGCAGTACTTC
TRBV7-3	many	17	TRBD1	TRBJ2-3	CASSLERGRTGADTQYF	TGTGCCAGCAGCTTAGAGAGGGGCAGGACAGGGGCTGATACGCAGTATTTT
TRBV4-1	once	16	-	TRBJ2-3	CASSLQLGGWADTQYF	TGCGCCAGCAGCCTACAACTGGGAGGTTGGGCAGATACGCAGTATTTT
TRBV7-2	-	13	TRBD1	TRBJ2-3	CAAAGGGADTQYF	TGTGCCGCGGCAGGGGGCGGTGCAGATACGCAGTATTTT
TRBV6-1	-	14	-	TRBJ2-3	CAIAQGLDANTQYF	TGTGCCATCGCGCAGGGGTTAGATGCAAATACGCAGTATTTT
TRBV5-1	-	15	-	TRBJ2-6	CASSFILSGANVLTF	TGCGCCAGCAGCTTTATCTTGTCTGGGGCCAACGTCCTGACTTTC
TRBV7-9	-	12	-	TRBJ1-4	CASRQGEEKLFF	TGTGCCAGCAGACAGGGTGAAGAAAAACTGTTTTTT
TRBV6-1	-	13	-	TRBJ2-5	CASSGASEETQYF	TGTGCCAGCAGTGGGGCTAGCGAGGAGACCCAGTACTTC
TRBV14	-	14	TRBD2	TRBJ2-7	CASSRGLAGSEQYF	TGTGCCAGCAGCCGAGGACTAGCGGGATCCGAGCAGTACTTC
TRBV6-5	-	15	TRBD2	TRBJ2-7	CASSSEREGPLEQYF	TGTGCCAGCAGCTCTGAGCGGGAGGGCCCTCTCGAGCAGTACTTC
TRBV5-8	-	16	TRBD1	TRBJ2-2	CASSLARTGGIGELFF	TGTGCCAGCAGCTTGGCCCGAACAGGGGGAATCGGGGAGCTGTTTTTT
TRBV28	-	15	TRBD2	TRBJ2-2	CASRLAGGWTGELFF	TGTGCCAGCAGGTTAGCGGGAGGTTGGACCGGGGAGCTGTTTTTT
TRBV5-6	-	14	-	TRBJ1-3	CASSLTGYWSTIYF	TGTGCCAGCAGCTTGACAGGGTATTGGAGCACCATATATTTT
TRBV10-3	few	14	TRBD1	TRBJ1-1	CAISPTGTNTEAFF	TGTGCCATCAGCCCGACAGGGACAAACACTGAAGCTTTCTTT
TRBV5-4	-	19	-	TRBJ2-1	CASSGAGLQGFSSYNEQFF	TGTGCCAGCAGCGGGGCGGGGTTACAGGGGTTTAGCTCCTACAATGAGCAGTTCTTC
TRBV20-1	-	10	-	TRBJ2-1	CSAPINEQFF	TGCAGTGCTCCCATCAATGAGCAGTTCTTC
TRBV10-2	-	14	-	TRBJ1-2	CASSESPGDDGYTF	TGCGCCAGCAGTGAGTCTCCGGGGGACGATGGCTACACCTTC